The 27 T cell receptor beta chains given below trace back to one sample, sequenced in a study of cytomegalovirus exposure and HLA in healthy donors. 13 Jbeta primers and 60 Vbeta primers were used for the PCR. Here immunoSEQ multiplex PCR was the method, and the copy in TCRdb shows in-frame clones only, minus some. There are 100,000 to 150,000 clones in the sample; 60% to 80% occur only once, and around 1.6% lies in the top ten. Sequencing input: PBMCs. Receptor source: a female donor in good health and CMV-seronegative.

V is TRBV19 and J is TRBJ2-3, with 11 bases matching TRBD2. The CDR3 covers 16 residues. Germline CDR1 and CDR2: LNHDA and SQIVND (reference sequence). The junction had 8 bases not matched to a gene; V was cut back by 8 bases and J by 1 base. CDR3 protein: CASQGLAGRRTDTQYF. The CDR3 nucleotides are TGTGCCAGTCAAGGACTAGCGGGCCGACGCACAGATACGCAGTATTTT.

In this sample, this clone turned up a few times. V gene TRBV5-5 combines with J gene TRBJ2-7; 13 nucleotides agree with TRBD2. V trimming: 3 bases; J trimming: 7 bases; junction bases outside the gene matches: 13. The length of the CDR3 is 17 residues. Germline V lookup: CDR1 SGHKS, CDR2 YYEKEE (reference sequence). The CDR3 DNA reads TGTGCCAGCAGCTCGACCCCACCGGGACTAGCGGGACAAGAGCAGTACTTC. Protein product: CASSSTPPGLAGQEQYF.

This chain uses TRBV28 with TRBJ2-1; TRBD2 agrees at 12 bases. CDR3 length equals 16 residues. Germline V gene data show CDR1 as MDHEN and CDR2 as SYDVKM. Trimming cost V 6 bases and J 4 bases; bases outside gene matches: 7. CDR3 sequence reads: CASSQPGLAGYNEQFF. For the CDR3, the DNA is TGTGCCAGCAGCCAGCCGGGACTAGCGGGTTACAATGAGCAGTTCTTC.

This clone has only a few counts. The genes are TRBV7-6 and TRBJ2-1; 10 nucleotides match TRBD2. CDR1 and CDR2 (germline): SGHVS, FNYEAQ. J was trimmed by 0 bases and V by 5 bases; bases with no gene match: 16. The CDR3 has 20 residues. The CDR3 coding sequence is TGTGCCAGCAGCCCACTCGGGGCTAGCGGGAGTTTGGGCTCCTACAATGAGCAGTTCTTC. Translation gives CASSPLGASGSLGSYNEQFF.

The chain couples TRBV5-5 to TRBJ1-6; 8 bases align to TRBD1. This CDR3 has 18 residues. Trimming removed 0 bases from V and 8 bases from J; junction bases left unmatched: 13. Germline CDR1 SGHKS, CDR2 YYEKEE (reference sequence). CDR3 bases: TGTGCCAGCAGCTTGGAGGCAGGGGGCGGGAAAGGGTATTCACCCCTCCACTTT. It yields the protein CASSLEAGGGKGYSPLHF.

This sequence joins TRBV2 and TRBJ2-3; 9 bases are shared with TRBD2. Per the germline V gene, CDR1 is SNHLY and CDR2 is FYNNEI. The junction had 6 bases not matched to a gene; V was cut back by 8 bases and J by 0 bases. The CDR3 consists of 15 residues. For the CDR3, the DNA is TGTGCCAGCCGAAGCGGGAGGTCTAGCACAGATACGCAGTATTTT. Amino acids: CASRSGRSSTDTQYF.

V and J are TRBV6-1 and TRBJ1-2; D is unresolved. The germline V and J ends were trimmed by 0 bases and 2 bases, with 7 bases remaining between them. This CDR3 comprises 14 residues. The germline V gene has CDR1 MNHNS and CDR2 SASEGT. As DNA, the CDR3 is TGTGCCAGCAGTGAAGCGGCGGGAAACTATGGCTACACCTTC. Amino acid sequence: CASSEAAGNYGYTF.

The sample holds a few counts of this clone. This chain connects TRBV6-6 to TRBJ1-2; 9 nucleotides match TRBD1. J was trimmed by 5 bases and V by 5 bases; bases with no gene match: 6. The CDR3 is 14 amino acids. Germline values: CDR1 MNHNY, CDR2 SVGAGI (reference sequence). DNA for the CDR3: TGTGCCAGCAGTACTACGACAGGGGGTTATGGCTACACCTTC. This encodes CASSTTTGGYGYTF.

The CDR3 loop reads CASSPGTGDQPQHF. Here the CDR3 DNA reads TGTGCCAGCTCACCGGGGACAGGGGATCAGCCCCAGCATTTT. This sequence joins TRBV18 and TRBJ1-5, with 10 bases identical to TRBD1. The length of the CDR3 is 14 residues. V shed 3 bases and J 5 bases; nucleotides not matched to a gene: 1. CDR1 and CDR2 (germline): KGHSH, LQKENI.

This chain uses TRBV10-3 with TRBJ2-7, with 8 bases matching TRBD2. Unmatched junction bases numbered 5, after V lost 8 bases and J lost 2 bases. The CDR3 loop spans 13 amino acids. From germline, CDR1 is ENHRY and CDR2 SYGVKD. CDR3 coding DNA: TGTGCCATCTCAGCGGGAGAAACCTACGAGCAGTACTTC. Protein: CAISAGETYEQYF.

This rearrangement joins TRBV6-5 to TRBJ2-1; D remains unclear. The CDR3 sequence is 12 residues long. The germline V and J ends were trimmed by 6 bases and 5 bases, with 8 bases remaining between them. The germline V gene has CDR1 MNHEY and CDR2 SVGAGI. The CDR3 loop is CASRLTNNEQFF. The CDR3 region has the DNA TGTGCCAGCAGACTCACCAACAATGAGCAGTTCTTC.

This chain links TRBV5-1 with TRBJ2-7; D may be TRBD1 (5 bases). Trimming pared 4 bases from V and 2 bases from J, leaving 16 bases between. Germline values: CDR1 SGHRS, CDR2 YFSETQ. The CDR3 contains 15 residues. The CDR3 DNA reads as TGCGCCAGCAGCCTCGTTTGGGGCAGCCCCTACGAGCAGTACTTC. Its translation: CASSLVWGSPYEQYF.

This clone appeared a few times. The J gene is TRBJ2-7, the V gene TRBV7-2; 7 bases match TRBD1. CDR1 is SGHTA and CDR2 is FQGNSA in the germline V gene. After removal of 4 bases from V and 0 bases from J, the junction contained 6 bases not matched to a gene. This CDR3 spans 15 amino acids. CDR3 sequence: CASSSTGWVSYEQYF. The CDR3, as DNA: TGTGCCAGCAGCTCGACAGGGTGGGTCTCCTACGAGCAGTACTTC.

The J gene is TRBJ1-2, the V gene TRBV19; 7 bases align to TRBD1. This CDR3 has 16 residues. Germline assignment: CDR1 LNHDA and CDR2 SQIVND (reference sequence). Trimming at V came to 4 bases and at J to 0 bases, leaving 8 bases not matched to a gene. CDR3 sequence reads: CASSRSTGTANYGYTF. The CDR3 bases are TGTGCCAGTAGTAGGTCGACAGGGACCGCTAACTATGGCTACACCTTC.

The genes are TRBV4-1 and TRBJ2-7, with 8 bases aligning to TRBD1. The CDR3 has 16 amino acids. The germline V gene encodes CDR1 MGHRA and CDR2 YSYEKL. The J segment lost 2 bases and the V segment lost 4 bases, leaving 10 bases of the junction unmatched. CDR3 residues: CASSRQPGQETYEQYF. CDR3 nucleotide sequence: TGCGCCAGCAGCCGACAACCGGGACAGGAGACCTACGAGCAGTACTTC.

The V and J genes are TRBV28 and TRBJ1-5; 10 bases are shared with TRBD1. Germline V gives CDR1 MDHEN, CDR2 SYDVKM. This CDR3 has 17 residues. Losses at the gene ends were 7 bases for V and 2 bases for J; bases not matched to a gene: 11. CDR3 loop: CASTEGGQGTGNQPQHF. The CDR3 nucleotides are TGTGCCAGCACCGAGGGGGGACAGGGGACGGGCAATCAGCCCCAGCATTTT.

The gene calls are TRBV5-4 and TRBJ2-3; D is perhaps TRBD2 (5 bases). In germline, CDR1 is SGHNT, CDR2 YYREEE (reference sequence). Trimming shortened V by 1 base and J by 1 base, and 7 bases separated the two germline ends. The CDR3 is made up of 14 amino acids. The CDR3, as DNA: TGTGCCAGCAGCTTGCGGGATCGCACAGATACGCAGTATTTT. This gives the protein CASSLRDRTDTQYF.

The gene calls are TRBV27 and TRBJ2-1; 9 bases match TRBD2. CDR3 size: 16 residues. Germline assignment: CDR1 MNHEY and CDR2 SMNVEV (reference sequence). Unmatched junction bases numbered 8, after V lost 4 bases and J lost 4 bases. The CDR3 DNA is TGTGCCAGCAGTTCCGTGCGGCTAGCGGGATACAATGAGCAGTTCTTC. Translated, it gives CASSSVRLAGYNEQFF.

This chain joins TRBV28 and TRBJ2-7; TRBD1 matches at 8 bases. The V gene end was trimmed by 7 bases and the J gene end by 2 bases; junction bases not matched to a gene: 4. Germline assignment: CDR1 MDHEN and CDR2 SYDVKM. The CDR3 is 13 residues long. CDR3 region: CASKTGAAYEQYF. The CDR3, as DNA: TGTGCCAGCAAGACAGGGGCCGCCTACGAGCAGTACTTC.

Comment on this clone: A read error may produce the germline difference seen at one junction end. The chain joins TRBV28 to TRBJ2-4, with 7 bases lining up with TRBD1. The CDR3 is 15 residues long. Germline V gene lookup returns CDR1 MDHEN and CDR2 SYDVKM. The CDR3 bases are TGTGCCAGCAGTTTAGAGGGGGCGGCCAAAAACAGTCAGTACTTC. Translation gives CASSLEGAAKNSQYF.

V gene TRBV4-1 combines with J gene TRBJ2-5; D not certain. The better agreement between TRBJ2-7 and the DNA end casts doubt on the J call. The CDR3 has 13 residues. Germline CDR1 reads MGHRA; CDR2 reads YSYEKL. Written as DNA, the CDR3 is TGCGCCAGCAGCCTTCAGGAAGCCTACGAGCAGTACTTC. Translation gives CASSLQEAYEQYF.

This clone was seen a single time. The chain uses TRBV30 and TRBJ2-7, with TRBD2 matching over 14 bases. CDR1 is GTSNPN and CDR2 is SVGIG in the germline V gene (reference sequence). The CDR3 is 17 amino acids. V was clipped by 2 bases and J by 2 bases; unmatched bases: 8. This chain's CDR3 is CAWSSRGLAGGPYEQYF. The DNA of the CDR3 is TGTGCCTGGAGTTCCCGAGGACTAGCGGGAGGTCCCTACGAGCAGTACTTC.

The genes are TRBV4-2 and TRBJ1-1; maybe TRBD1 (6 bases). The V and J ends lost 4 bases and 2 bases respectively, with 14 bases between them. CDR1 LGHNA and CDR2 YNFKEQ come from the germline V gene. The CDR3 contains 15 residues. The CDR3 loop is CASSPTDRPNTEAFF. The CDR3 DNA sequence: TGTGCCAGCAGCCCCACCGACAGGCCTAACACTGAAGCTTTCTTT.

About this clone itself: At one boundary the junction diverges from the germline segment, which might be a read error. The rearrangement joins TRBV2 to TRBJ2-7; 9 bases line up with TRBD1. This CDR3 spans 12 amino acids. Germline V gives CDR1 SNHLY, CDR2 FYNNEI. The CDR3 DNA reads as TGTGCCAGCAGTGATACCCCGGGACAGGGAGGCTTC. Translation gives CASSDTPGQGGF.

The CDR3 sequence: CASSEYPEREGLGNNEQYF. As DNA, the CDR3 is TGTGCCAGCAGTGAATATCCTGAGCGGGAGGGCCTCGGAAATAACGAGCAGTACTTC. The J gene is TRBJ2-7, the V gene TRBV6-1; 10 bases agree with TRBD2. CDR1 and CDR2 (germline): MNHNS, SASEGT. V trimming: 2 bases; J trimming: 5 bases; junction bases outside the gene matches: 18. The CDR3 consists of 19 residues.

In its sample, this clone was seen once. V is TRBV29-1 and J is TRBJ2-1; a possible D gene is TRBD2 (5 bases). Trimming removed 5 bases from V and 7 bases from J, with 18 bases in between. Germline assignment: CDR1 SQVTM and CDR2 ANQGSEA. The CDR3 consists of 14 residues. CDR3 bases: TGCAGCGTTCTGTATACAAGTACGGGGAATGAGCAGTTCTTC. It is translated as CSVLYTSTGNEQFF.

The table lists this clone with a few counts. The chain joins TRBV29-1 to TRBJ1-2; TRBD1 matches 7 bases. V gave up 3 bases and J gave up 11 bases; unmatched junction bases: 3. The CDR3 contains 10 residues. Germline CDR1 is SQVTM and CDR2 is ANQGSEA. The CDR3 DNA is TGCAGCGTTGAGGACAGGCCATACACCTTC. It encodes CSVEDRPYTF.